This T cell receptor (beta chain) was sequenced during a study of T cell responses to AZD1222 COVID-19 vaccine. Generated by immunoSEQ multiplex PCR, the TCRdb table keeps only in-frame clones and is missing some. The sample has approximately 70,000 clones, around 80% seen once. About this clone: No antigen is known for it.

Broader study findings: Clonal diversity may have been underestimated, and the donors were mostly white British, with more females than males.

Sequenced here: peripheral blood, sampled 28 days after the second AZD1222 dose. The sequence came from an adult who received the AZD1222 COVID-19 vaccine.

CDR3 protein: CASSRLAGGYEQYF. In nucleotides, the CDR3 is TGTGCCAGCAGCCGACTAGCGGGAGGCTACGAGCAGTACTTC. This sequence joins TRBV27 and TRBJ2-7; 13 bases fit TRBD2. There are 14 residues in the CDR3. The germline gives CDR1 MNHEY, CDR2 SMNVEV (reference sequence). The ends lost 6 bases at V and 3 bases at J; junction bases unmatched: 2.